This T cell receptor beta chain comes out of a study of tumor and adjacent non-tumor tissue in lung cancer. General study results and limits: Tumor tissue had significantly higher TCR diversity than normal lung.

About this clonotype itself: Its antigen is as yet unknown.

RNA was extracted from bulk tissue without any cell sorting. A modified ARM-PCR protocol with three rounds of nested PCR amplified TCRbeta. TCRdb processed the multiplex PCR reads anew with MiXCR; each CDR3 protein has one entry. This sample yields approximately 120,000 distinct CDR3 sequences, of which 66% are seen a single time; around 13% belongs to the top ten. The CDR3 contains 15 residues. From germline, CDR1 is SEHNR and CDR2 FQNEAQ (reference sequence). Deletions cut 1 base from V and 8 bases from J, with 12 bases between. Sequenced: lung tumor tissue. This sequence originates from a man aged 30 to 45 with non-small cell lung cancer. V gene TRBV7-9 combines with J gene TRBJ1-6; possible D gene TRBD1, 5 bases. The CDR3 sequence is CASSLVGQGHSPLHF. CDR3 nucleotides: TGTGCCAGCAGCTTAGTGGGGCAGGGTCATTCACCCCTCCACTTT.